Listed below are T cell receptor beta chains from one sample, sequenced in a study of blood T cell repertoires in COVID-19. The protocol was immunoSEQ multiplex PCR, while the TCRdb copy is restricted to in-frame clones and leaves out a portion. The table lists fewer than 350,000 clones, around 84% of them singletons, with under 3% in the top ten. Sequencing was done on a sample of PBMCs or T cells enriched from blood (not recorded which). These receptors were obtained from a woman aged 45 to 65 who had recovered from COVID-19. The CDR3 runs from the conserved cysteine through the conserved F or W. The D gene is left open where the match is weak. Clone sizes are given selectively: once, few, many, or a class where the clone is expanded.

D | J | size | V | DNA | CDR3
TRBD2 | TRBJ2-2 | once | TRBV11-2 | TGTGCCAGCAGCTTAGGCCTAGCGGAGAACACCGGGGAGCTGTTTTTT | CASSLGLAENTGELFF
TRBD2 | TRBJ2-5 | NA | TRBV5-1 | TGCGCCAGTCACCCAGCGGGGTCGGGGGAGACCCAGTACTTC | CASHPAGSGETQYF
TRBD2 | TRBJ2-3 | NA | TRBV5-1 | TGCGCCAGCAGCCAGCGACTAGCGGGGGGGCTGGCAGATACGCAGTATTTT | CASSQRLAGGLADTQYF
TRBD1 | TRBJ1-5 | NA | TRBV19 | TGTGCCAGTAGTATAGATTACAGGGGCACGGGTCAGCCCCAGCATTTT | CASSIDYRGTGQPQHF
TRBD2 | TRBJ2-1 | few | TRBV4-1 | TGCGCCAGCAGCCAAGGTAGCGGGAGCTCCTACAATGAGCAGTTCTTC | CASSQGSGSSYNEQFF
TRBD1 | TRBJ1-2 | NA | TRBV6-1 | TGTGCCAGCAGTGACCCGACAGGGGACTATGGCTACACCTTC | CASSDPTGDYGYTF
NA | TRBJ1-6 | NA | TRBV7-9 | TGTGCCAGCGCCATTAGGGGTTCACCCCTCCACTTT | CASAIRGSPLHF
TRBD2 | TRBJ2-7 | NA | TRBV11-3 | TGTGCCAGCAGCACCCATAGCGGGAGCTACGAGCAGTACTTC | CASSTHSGSYEQYF
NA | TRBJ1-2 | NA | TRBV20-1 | TGCAGTGCTAGTCACCGGGGGGACTATGGCTACACCTTC | CSASHRGDYGYTF
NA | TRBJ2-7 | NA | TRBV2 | TGTGCCAGCAGTGGTGGGCCCAACGAGCAGTACTTC | CASSGGPNEQYF
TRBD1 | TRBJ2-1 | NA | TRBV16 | TGTGCCAGCAGCCCTCCAGGGGGAAATGAGCAGTTCTTC | CASSPPGGNEQFF
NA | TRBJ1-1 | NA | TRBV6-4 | TGTGCCAGCAGTGAGACAGGAGGTGGCACTGAAGCTTTCTTT | CASSETGGGTEAFF
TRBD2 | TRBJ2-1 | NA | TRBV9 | TGTGCCAGCAGCGTAGGGATAGCGGGAGCTATAGATAGGGAGCAGTTCTTC | CASSVGIAGAIDREQFF
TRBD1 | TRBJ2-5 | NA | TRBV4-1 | TGCGCCAGCAGCCAAGGCCCGGGACAGGGAAAAGAGACCCAGTACTTC | CASSQGPGQGKETQYF
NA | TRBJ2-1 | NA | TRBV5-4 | TGTGCCAGCAGCCGCCCAGGGCAAAACAATGAGCAGTTCTTC | CASSRPGQNNEQFF
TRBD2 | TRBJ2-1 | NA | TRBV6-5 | TGTGCCTCCACCCGGGGACTAGTAACGAATGAGCAGTTCTTC | CASTRGLVTNEQFF
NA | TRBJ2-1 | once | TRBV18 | TGTGCCAGCTCACCAGTCCCTACCAATGAGCAGTTCTTC | CASSPVPTNEQFF
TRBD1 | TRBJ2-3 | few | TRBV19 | TGTGCCAGTAGTCCCGGGACAGGGGCAACAGATACGCAGTATTTT | CASSPGTGATDTQYF
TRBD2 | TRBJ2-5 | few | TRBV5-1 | TGCGCCAGCAGCGGTCCCCTTTCTAGCGGTGAAGAGACCCAGTACTTC | CASSGPLSSGEETQYF
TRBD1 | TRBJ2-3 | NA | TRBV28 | TGTGCCGGGGGACAGTCTGACACAGATACGCAGTATTTT | CAGGQSDTDTQYF
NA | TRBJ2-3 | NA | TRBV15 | TGTGCCACCAGCAGAGACCTTAAAGATACGCAGTATTTT | CATSRDLKDTQYF
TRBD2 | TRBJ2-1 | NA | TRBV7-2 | TGTGCCAGCAGCCCCGGGACTAGCGGAGTCAATGAGCAGTTCTTC | CASSPGTSGVNEQFF
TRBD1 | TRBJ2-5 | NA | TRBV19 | TGTGCCAGTAGATCCGGGACAGGGGGCTCGGAGACCCAGTACTTC | CASRSGTGGSETQYF
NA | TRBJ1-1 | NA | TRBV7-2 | TGTGCCAGCAGCTTAGGGCCGAACACTAAAGCTTTCTTT | CASSLGPNTKAFF
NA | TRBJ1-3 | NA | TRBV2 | TGTGCCAGCAGTGGGCTACAGGGAACTGGAAACACCATATATTTT | CASSGLQGTGNTIYF
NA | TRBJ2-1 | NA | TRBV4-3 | TGCGCCAGCAGCCAAGTAGGCGGGTTCATTGGTGAGCAGTTCTTC | CASSQVGGFIGEQFF
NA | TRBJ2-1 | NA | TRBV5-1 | TGCGCCAGCAGCTTGGCCATCGGGAGCTACAATGAGCAGTTCTTC | CASSLAIGSYNEQFF
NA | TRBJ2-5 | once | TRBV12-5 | TGTGCTAGTGGTTTGGCCGTGGAGACCCAGTACTTC | CASGLAVETQYF
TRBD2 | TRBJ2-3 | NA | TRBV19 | TGTGCCAGTACCCCCCAAGCGGGGATAAAGTCCCCAGATACGCAGTATTTT | CASTPQAGIKSPDTQYF
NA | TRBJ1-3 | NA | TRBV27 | TGTGCCAGCAGTTTATTCGGGGGGCTGGGTAACACCATATATTTT | CASSLFGGLGNTIYF
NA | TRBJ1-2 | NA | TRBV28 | TGTGCCAGCAGTTTTCCCCCTCCAGAAAACTATGGCTACACCTTC | CASSFPPPENYGYTF
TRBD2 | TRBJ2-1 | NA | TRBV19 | TGTGCCAGTAGTATCTGGCGGGGCGGGAGACCCTACAATGAGCAGTTCTTC | CASSIWRGGRPYNEQFF
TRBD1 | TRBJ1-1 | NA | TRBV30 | TGTGCCTGGAGTGTAGGAGGGGGCGACACTGAAGCTTTCTTT | CAWSVGGGDTEAFF
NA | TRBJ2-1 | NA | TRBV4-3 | TGCGCCAGCAGCCAAGTGCGGGGTCTTGAGCAGTTCTTC | CASSQVRGLEQFF
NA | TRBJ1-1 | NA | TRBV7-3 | TGTGCCAGCAGCTTGTCGGGTTCAAGGAACACTGAAGCTTTCTTT | CASSLSGSRNTEAFF
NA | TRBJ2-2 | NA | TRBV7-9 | TGTGCCAGCAGGAAAGGAATAGGCAGGGCGCTTTCGGGGGAGCTGTTTTTT | CASRKGIGRALSGELFF
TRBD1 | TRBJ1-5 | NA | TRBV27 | TGTGCCAGCAGTTTATACGGCCCAGGGGGAATTGGTCAGCCCCAGCATTTT | CASSLYGPGGIGQPQHF
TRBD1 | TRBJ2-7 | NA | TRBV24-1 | TGTGCCACCAGTGAGTCCGGGACAGGGGGCTACGAGCAGTACTTC | CATSESGTGGYEQYF
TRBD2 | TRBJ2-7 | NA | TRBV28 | TGTGCCAGCAGTTCGGTCTTAGCGGGGACCCGAGAGCAGTACTTC | CASSSVLAGTREQYF
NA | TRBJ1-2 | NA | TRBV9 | TGTGCCAGCAGCGCACAGGGACCAATCTATGGCTACACCTTC | CASSAQGPIYGYTF
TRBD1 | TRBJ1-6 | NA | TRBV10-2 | TGCGCCAGCAGTGGACAGGGTAATTCACCCCTCCACTTT | CASSGQGNSPLHF
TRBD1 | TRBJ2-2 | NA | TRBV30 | TGTGCCTGGAGCGGGACAGTAATCACCGGGGAGCTGTTTTTT | CAWSGTVITGELFF
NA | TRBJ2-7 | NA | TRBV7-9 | TGTGCCGCCCGGGGGACCTCCTACGAGCAGTACTTC | CAARGTSYEQYF
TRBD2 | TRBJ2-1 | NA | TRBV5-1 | TGCGCCAGCAGCTCCTACGCCGGGACTAGTCTGAATGAGCAGTTCTTC | CASSSYAGTSLNEQFF
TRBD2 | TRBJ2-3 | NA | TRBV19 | TGTGCCAGTAGTTCGCCCGGGACTAGCGTACCGAGGCGTGGCACAGATACGCAGTATTTT | CASSSPGTSVPRRGTDTQYF
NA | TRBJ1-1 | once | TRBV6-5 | TGTGCCAGCACAAATCGGGTGGACACTGAAGCTTTCTTT | CASTNRVDTEAFF
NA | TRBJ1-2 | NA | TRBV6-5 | TGTGCCAGCAGTTACTCGTACAGTTCGAAGGGCTACACCTTC | CASSYSYSSKGYTF
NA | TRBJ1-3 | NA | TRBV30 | TGTGCCTGGAGCTCTAGGTCGGACACCATATATTTT | CAWSSRSDTIYF
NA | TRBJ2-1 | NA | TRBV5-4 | TGTGCCAGCAGCCCCAGAAGACAGCCAGTTTACAATGAGCAGTTCTTC | CASSPRRQPVYNEQFF
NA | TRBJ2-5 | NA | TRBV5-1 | TGCGCCAGCAGCTTGGGCTCCCAGGGGGAGACCCAGTACTTC | CASSLGSQGETQYF
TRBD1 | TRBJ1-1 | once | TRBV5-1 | TGCGCCAGCAGCCCGACGGACAGGATAAACACTGAAGCTTTCTTT | CASSPTDRINTEAFF
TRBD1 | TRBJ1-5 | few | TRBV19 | TGTGCCAGTAGACCGGGACAGGGGGCATGGAATCAGCCCCAGCATTTT | CASRPGQGAWNQPQHF
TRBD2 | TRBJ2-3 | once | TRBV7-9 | TGTGCCAGCAGCCTTAATAGCGGGGGGAGCACAGATACGCAGTATTTT | CASSLNSGGSTDTQYF
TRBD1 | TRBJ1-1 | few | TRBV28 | TGTGCCAGCAGACGTCCGGGACAGGGGGGGGTGAACACTGAAGCTTTCTTT | CASRRPGQGGVNTEAFF
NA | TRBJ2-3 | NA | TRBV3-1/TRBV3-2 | TGTGCCAGCAGGGACGGGGAGACGGCCACAGATACGCAGTATTTT | CASRDGETATDTQYF
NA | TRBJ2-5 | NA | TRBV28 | TGTGCCAGCAGTCCGGGACTTGCTCAGAAGACCCAGTACTTC | CASSPGLAQKTQYF